The 13 T cell receptor beta chains below all came from one sample that was sequenced in a study of CD4 T cells in relation to SARS-CoV-2 and coronaviruses. Using immunoSEQ multiplex PCR, the repertoire was profiled, and TCRdb retains in-frame clones only, with some absent. The sample lists about 55,000 clones; 80% to 90% were seen once. The unexposed donors gave CD4+ T cells in about 2010-2019, prior to COVID-19. Specimen: memory CD4+ T cells from PBMCs. These TCRs come from a human donor in good health.

This clone was counted a single time. The chain combines TRBV4-1 with TRBJ2-5; 8 nucleotides match TRBD2. V dropped 1 base and J dropped 1; count of bases not matched to a gene: 5. In germline, CDR1 is MGHRA, CDR2 YSYEKL. CDR3 length: 16 amino acids. CDR3 region: CASSQGLAGPQETQYF. In DNA, the CDR3 is TGCGCCAGCAGCCAAGGTCTAGCGGGCCCCCAAGAGACCCAGTACTTC.

The chain uses TRBV5-3 and TRBJ2-1; D possibly matches TRBD1 or TRBD2 (6 bases each). TRBV5-3 is recorded as an ORF, its role being uncertain. This CDR3 is 15 amino acids long. V gave up 9 bases and J gave up 9 bases, with 25 bases separating them. CDR3 amino acids: CATYHTGGQQGEQFF. CDR3 DNA: TGTGCCACCTACCACACCGGGGGACAACAGGGTGAGCAGTTCTTC.

V usage is TRBV25-1 and J usage is TRBJ2-2, with D perhaps TRBD1 (5 bases). Germline values: CDR1 MGHDK, CDR2 SYGVNS. Between the trimmed V and J ends, which lost 5 bases and 2 bases, there was a span of 12 bases. This CDR3 region has 15 residues. The CDR3 spells CASSHGDRNTGELFF. DNA of the CDR3: TGTGCCAGCAGTCACGGAGACAGAAACACCGGGGAGCTGTTTTTT.

In this sample, this clone turned up a few times. The genes are TRBV28 and TRBJ2-1; perhaps TRBD2 as D (6 bases). CDR3 length equals 14 residues. V lost 8 bases, J lost 5 bases, and 16 bases lay in between. Germline assignment: CDR1 MDHEN and CDR2 SYDVKM. The CDR3 bases are TGTGCCAGCCGGACCGGGACTGCCAACAATGAGCAGTTCTTC. Amino acid sequence: CASRTGTANNEQFF. Filled out from reference TRBV28 and TRBJ2-1, the complete variable domain reads DVKVTQSSRYLVKRTGEKVFLECVQDMDHENMFWYRQDPGLGLRLIYFSYDVKMKEKGDIPEGYSVSREKKERFSLILESASTNQTSMYLCASRTGTANNEQFFGPGTRLTVL.

The J gene is TRBJ2-4, the V gene TRBV12-5; TRBD1 might be the D (5 bases). The V and J ends lost 4 bases and 0 bases respectively, with 13 bases between them. Germline V lookup: CDR1 LGHNT, CDR2 FRNRAP. The CDR3 is 16 amino acids. CDR3 sequence: CASGSTPGIAKNIQYF. The CDR3 DNA reads as TGTGCTAGTGGTTCCACCCCAGGGATAGCCAAAAACATTCAGTACTTC.

The CDR3 nucleotides read TGTGCCAGCAGCTCCGACCTCAACAATGAGCAGTTCTTC. Its translation: CASSSDLNNEQFF. The chain recombines TRBV5-4 with TRBJ2-1, with D uncertain. Germline-derived CDR1 and CDR2 are SGHNT and YYREEE (reference sequence). With 3 bases removed from V and 5 bases from J, the gap between germline ends came to 9 bases. The CDR3 length is 13 residues.

This chain uses TRBV2 with TRBJ2-7, with TRBD1 identical over 11 bases. From germline, CDR1 is SNHLY and CDR2 FYNNEI. The CDR3 is made up of 14 amino acids. The junction had 10 bases not matched to a gene; V was cut back by 11 bases and J by 4 bases. The CDR3 loop reads CAGQRTGGHYEQYF. The DNA of the CDR3 is TGTGCCGGACAACGGACAGGGGGCCATTACGAGCAGTACTTC.

The chain employs TRBV10-1 and TRBJ2-2; D perhaps matches TRBD1 (5 bases). This CDR3 has 15 residues. Trimming shortened V by 1 base and J by 5 bases, and 11 bases separated the two germline ends. Germline CDR1 reads WNHNN; CDR2 reads SYGVQD (reference sequence). Here the CDR3 reads CASSELGARTGELFF. The CDR3 DNA is TGCGCCAGCAGTGAGTTAGGGGCGCGGACCGGGGAGCTGTTTTTT.

This chain links TRBV11-2 with TRBJ2-7, with 12 bases fitting TRBD2. V lost 4 bases, J lost 4 bases, and 11 bases stayed unmatched. Looked up from germline, CDR1 is SGHAT and CDR2 is FQNNGV. The CDR3 runs to 17 residues. Written as DNA, the CDR3 is TGTGCCAGCAGCTCCACCCGACTAGCGGGAGCCCAATACGAGCAGTACTTC. Translated: CASSSTRLAGAQYEQYF.

The chain links TRBV27 to TRBJ1-1; tentative D call: TRBD1 (6 bases). The CDR3 is made up of 13 amino acids. V lost 6 bases, J lost 2 bases, and 10 bases lay in between. Germline values: CDR1 MNHEY, CDR2 SMNVEV (reference sequence). CDR3 amino acids: CASSPTGNTEAFF. The DNA for the CDR3 is TGTGCCAGCAGCCCGACAGGAAACACTGAAGCTTTCTTT.

This clone was recorded once. The V call is TRBV30, the J call TRBJ2-1; D tentatively reads TRBD1 or TRBD2 (5 bases each). Trimming took 0 bases from V and 6 from J, leaving 15 bases between them. Germline loops: CDR1 GTSNPN, CDR2 SVGIG (reference sequence). The CDR3 runs to 15 residues. CDR3 sequence: CAWSVRDRMGNEQFF. The CDR3 DNA follows: TGTGCCTGGAGTGTACGGGACCGGATGGGCAATGAGCAGTTCTTC.

The rearrangement joins TRBV19 to TRBJ2-7; 9 bases line up with TRBD2. Germline loops: CDR1 LNHDA, CDR2 SQIVND (reference sequence). This CDR3 spans 13 amino acids. The V gene end was trimmed by 4 bases and the J gene end by 6 bases; junction bases not matched to a gene: 4. The CDR3 here is CASSSGRGLEQYF. CDR3 sequence (DNA): TGTGCCAGTAGTAGCGGGAGGGGTCTCGAGCAGTACTTC.

This clone was recorded a few times. The rearrangement links TRBV5-4 to TRBJ1-2, with 7 bases identical to TRBD1. V shed 3 bases and J 8 bases; nucleotides not matched to a gene: 13. Germline V gene sequence: CDR1 SGHNT, CDR2 YYREEE (reference sequence). There are 15 residues in the CDR3. CDR3 sequence reads: CASSSSQRQGYGYTF. CDR3 DNA: TGTGCCAGCAGCTCCAGCCAAAGACAGGGATACGGCTACACCTTC.